The T cell receptor beta chain under discussion was sequenced for a study of CD8+ T cells in alopecia areata. Study as a whole: Tofacitinib exposure lasted 6 to 18 months, followed by 6 months off drug.

The treatment is: oral pan-JAK inhibitor, 5-10 mg twice daily. From PBMCs, CD4+ and CD8+ T cells were sorted. The CDR3 sequence is 11 residues long. V was shortened by 10 bases and J by 7 bases, with 12 bases between the two germline ends. The germline V gene encodes CDR1 SGHNT and CDR2 YYREEE (reference sequence). Extracted RNA was reverse transcribed, and the resulting cDNA served as sequencing template. Profiled with immunoSEQ multiplex PCR; TCRdb holds only in-frame clones, not every one. This table has 140,000 to 150,000 clones, around 50% appearing once. The sample in question was CD8+ T cells sorted from blood, obtained at week 4, from a patient treated with tofacitinib. The V gene is TRBV5-4, the J gene TRBJ2-1, with D possibly TRBD1 on 5 matching bases. The sequence came from a human donor with alopecia areata. The CDR3 here is CASSKGNEQFF. CDR3 DNA sequence: TGTGCCTCCTCCAAGGGGAATGAGCAGTTCTTC. Together with reference TRBV5-4 and TRBJ2-1, the CDR3 gives the full variable domain: ETGVTQSPTHLIKTRGQQVTLRCSSQSGHNTVSWYQQALGQGPQFIFQYYREEENGRGNFPPRFSGLQFPNYSSELNVNALELDDSALYLCASSKGNEQFFGPGTRLTVL.